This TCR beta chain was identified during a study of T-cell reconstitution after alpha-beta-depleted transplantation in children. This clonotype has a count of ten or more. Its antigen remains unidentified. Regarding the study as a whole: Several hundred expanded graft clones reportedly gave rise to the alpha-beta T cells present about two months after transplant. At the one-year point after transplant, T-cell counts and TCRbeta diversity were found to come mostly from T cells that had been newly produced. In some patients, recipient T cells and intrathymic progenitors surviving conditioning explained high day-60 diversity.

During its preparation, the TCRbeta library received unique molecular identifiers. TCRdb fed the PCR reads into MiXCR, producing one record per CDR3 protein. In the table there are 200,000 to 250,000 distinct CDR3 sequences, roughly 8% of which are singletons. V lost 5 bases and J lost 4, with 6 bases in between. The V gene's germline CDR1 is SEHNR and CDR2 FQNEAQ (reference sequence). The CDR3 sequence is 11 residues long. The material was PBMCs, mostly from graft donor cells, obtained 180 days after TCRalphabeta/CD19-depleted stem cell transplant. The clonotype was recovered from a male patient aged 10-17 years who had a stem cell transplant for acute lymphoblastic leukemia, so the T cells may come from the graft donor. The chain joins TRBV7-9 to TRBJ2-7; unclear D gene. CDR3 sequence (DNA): TGTGCCAGCAGCCCGCAATACGAGCAGTACTTC. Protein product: CASSPQYEQYF.